This is a list of T cell receptor beta chains from one sample in a study of blood T cells in healthy people across ages. TCRdb redid the calling of the 5' RACE reads with MiXCR, one entry per CDR3 protein. The sample includes 600,000 or so distinct CDR3 sequences, about 21% of them seen just once. The sample consisted of blood. These receptors were obtained from a man aged 70 or older in good health. The CDR3 runs from the conserved cysteine through the conserved F or W. The D gene is left open where the match is weak. Clone size appears in some rows only: once, few, many, or a class for an expanded clone.

clone_size j_call d_call cdr3_length v_call cdr3_aa cdr3_nt
few TRBJ1-1 TRBD1 15 TRBV5-1 CASSSPGQGGTEAFF TGCGCCAGCAGCTCTCCGGGACAGGGCGGGACTGAAGCTTTCTTT
many TRBJ2-5 TRBD1 14 TRBV7-9 CASSATGKQETQYF TGTGCCAGCAGCGCGACAGGGAAACAAGAGACCCAGTACTTC
once TRBJ2-3 TRBD2 14 TRBV20-1 CSASPRTSPDTQYF TGCAGTGCCAGCCCCCGGACTAGCCCAGATACGCAGTATTTT
- TRBJ2-3 - 15 TRBV20-1 CSASVRSGVGDTQYF TGCAGTGCTAGTGTACGATCGGGAGTGGGAGATACGCAGTATTTT
few TRBJ2-5 TRBD2 17 TRBV7-9 CASSPGTSGVYQETQYF TGTGCCAGCAGCCCAGGGACTAGCGGAGTGTACCAAGAGACCCAGTACTTC
- TRBJ2-1 TRBD1 15 TRBV3-1 CASSQGQGAFNEQFF TGTGCCAGCAGCCAAGGACAGGGGGCCTTCAATGAGCAGTTCTTC
few TRBJ1-1 - 15 TRBV6-5 CASSPQVGRTTEAFF TGTGCCAGCAGTCCCCAGGTTGGGAGAACCACTGAAGCTTTCTTT
few TRBJ1-2 - 13 TRBV18 CASSPGMDTFYTF TGTGCCAGCTCACCGGGAATGGACACTTTCTACACCTTC
- TRBJ2-2 - 14 TRBV14 CASSQEVAAGELFF TGTGCCAGCAGCCAAGAGGTAGCTGCCGGGGAGCTGTTTTTT
- TRBJ1-2 - 14 TRBV28 CASSPPDFPVRYTF TGTGCCAGCAGCCCACCGGATTTCCCAGTACGCTACACCTTC
- TRBJ2-5 - 12 TRBV29-1 CSVRDGQETQYF TGCAGCGTCCGGGACGGCCAAGAGACCCAGTACTTC
- TRBJ1-2 TRBD1 16 TRBV6-1 CASRPPGQGKNYGYTF TGTGCCAGCAGGCCCCCGGGACAGGGGAAGAACTATGGCTACACCTTC
- TRBJ2-7 TRBD1 15 TRBV7-8 CASSLYRQGDYEQYF TGTGCCAGCAGCCTCTATAGACAGGGGGACTACGAGCAGTACTTC
few TRBJ2-1 TRBD2 16 TRBV3-1 CASSQGSSGSFREQFF TGTGCCAGCAGCCAAGGGTCCAGCGGGAGTTTTCGGGAGCAGTTCTTC
- TRBJ2-3 - 14 TRBV6-6 CASKGLALKDTQYF TGTGCCTCCAAAGGGCTAGCTTTAAAGGATACGCAGTATTTT
- TRBJ2-5 TRBD1 15 TRBV5-5 CASSFTGGFSETQYF TGTGCCAGCAGCTTTACAGGGGGCTTCTCGGAGACCCAGTACTTC
few TRBJ1-1 - 11 TRBV29-1 CSAQGTLSAFF TGCAGCGCCCAAGGGACGCTATCGGCTTTCTTT
- TRBJ2-3 - 16 TRBV27 CASSLTIASPTDTQYF TGTGCCAGCAGTTTGACCATAGCCAGCCCGACAGATACGCAGTATTTT
- TRBJ1-6 - 15 TRBV28 CASSPHQGGNSPLHF TGTGCCAGCAGCCCCCATCAGGGAGGAAATTCACCCCTCCACTTT
many TRBJ1-5 - 12 TRBV7-2 CASGGSHQPQHF TGTGCCAGCGGCGGGTCACATCAGCCCCAGCATTTT
- TRBJ1-2 TRBD1 13 TRBV29-1 CSVPKGQGNGYTF TGCAGCGTACCTAAGGGACAGGGGAATGGCTACACCTTC
few TRBJ2-5 - 14 TRBV2 CASSVGPGSETQYF TGTGCCAGCAGTGTAGGGCCCGGGAGCGAGACCCAGTACTTC
few TRBJ1-6 TRBD1 16 TRBV20-1 CSARGVDRGSNSPLHF TGCAGTGCTAGAGGGGTCGACAGGGGAAGTAATTCACCCCTCCACTTT
few TRBJ2-3 TRBD2 15 TRBV11-2 CASSLIAGRTDTQYF TGTGCCAGCAGCTTAATAGCGGGGAGGACAGATACGCAGTATTTT
- TRBJ2-1 - 15 TRBV27 CASSAWGGSYNEQFF TGTGCCAGCAGTGCATGGGGAGGCTCCTACAATGAGCAGTTCTTC
few TRBJ1-1 - 13 TRBV6-6 CASTTAQNTEAFF TGTGCCAGCACCACGGCACAGAACACTGAAGCTTTCTTT
- TRBJ2-1 TRBD2 15 TRBV5-4 CASSLETSGKYEQFF TGTGCCAGCAGCTTGGAGACTAGCGGGAAGTATGAGCAGTTCTTC
- TRBJ2-7 - 13 TRBV18 CASSPTGRYEQYF TGTGCCAGCTCACCTACGGGAAGGTACGAGCAGTACTTC
few TRBJ2-3 TRBD2 16 TRBV20-1 CSAPKAGAAGGDTQYF TGCAGTGCTCCTAAAGCGGGGGCCGCCGGTGGAGATACGCAGTATTTT
few TRBJ1-1 - 15 TRBV20-1 CSASGPMGANTEAFF TGCAGTGCTAGTGGCCCCATGGGAGCGAACACTGAAGCTTTCTTT
few TRBJ2-2 - 17 TRBV4-3 CASSQDIIPSLAGELFF TGCGCCAGCAGCCAAGATATCATCCCCAGTTTGGCCGGGGAGCTGTTTTTT
- TRBJ2-5 - 13 TRBV2 CASRGLIQETQYF TGTGCCAGCAGGGGACTGATACAAGAGACCCAGTACTTC
- TRBJ1-3 TRBD1 16 TRBV12-3/TRBV12-4 CASRFGTGGSGNTIYF TGTGCCAGCAGATTCGGGACAGGGGGGTCTGGAAACACCATATATTTT
once TRBJ2-5 - 15 TRBV24-1 CATSDFQGHQETQYF TGTGCCACCAGTGATTTTCAGGGGCACCAAGAGACCCAGTACTTC
- TRBJ1-3 TRBD1 15 TRBV9 CASSSAGQGGNTIYF TGTGCCAGCAGCTCCGCTGGACAGGGGGGAAACACCATATATTTT
- TRBJ2-7 - 14 TRBV20-1 CSASSTWGSYEQYF TGCAGTGCTAGCTCCACGTGGGGCTCCTACGAGCAGTACTTC
few TRBJ1-5 - 15 TRBV6-1 CATLQGIYSNQPQHF TGTGCCACTCTTCAAGGGATTTATAGCAATCAGCCCCAGCATTTT
few TRBJ2-7 TRBD2 16 TRBV6-6 CASSQTGGPYSYEQYF TGTGCCAGCAGTCAAACGGGAGGCCCGTACTCCTACGAGCAGTACTTC
- TRBJ2-1 - 15 TRBV18 CASSPRGLALNEQFF TGTGCCAGCTCACCGCGGGGACTCGCCCTCAATGAGCAGTTCTTC
- TRBJ2-1 - 15 TRBV4-3 CASSQDLAEYNEQFF TGCGCCAGCAGCCAAGATCTCGCAGAATACAATGAGCAGTTCTTC